This T cell receptor (beta chain) originates from a study of T cell responses to AZD1222 COVID-19 vaccine. Profiled with immunoSEQ multiplex PCR; TCRdb holds only in-frame clones, not every one. The table lists 75,000 to 100,000 clones, nearly 90% of them singletons. V gave up 1 base and J gave up 8 bases, with 12 bases separating them. Per germline, CDR1 SGHVS and CDR2 FNYEAQ. The CDR3 runs 14 residues. The sample was peripheral blood, taken on day 0 of AZD1222 vaccination. This chain joins TRBV7-6 and TRBJ2-1; D perhaps matches TRBD1 (5 bases). The receptor's source is an adult in good health. In DNA form, the CDR3 reads TGTGCCAGCAGCTTAGAGTGGGGCAGGGATGAGCAGTTCTTC. Its protein is CASSLEWGRDEQFF.